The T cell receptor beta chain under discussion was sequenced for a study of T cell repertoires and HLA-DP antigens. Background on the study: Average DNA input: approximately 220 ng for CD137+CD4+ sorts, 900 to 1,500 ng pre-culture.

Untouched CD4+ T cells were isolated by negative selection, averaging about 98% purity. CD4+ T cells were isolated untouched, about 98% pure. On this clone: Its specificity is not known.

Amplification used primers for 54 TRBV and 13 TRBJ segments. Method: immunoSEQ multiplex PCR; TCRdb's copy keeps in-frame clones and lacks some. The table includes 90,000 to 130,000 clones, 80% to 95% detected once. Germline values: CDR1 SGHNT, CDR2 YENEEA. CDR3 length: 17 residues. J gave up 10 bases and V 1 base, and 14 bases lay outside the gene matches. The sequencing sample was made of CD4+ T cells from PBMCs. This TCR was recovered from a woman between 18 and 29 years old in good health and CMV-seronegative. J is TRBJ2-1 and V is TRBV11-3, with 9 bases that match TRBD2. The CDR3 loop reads CASSLVGGSSGELEQFF. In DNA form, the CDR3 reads TGTGCCAGCAGCTTAGTAGGAGGGTCTAGCGGGGAGCTAGAGCAGTTCTTC.